This passage covers 6 T cell receptor beta chains from one sample sequenced in a study of cytomegalovirus exposure and HLA in healthy donors. The PCR made use of 60 Vbeta and 13 Jbeta primers. Data came from immunoSEQ multiplex PCR; TCRdb stores just in-frame clones and leaves some out. This sample has 150,000 to 200,000 clones, with approximately 81% found just once. The sequenced sample was PBMCs. The receptors were gathered from a man aged 25 to 45 in good health and CMV-seropositive.

V usage is TRBV5-5 and J usage is TRBJ2-7; the match to TRBD1 covers 9 bases. This CDR3 is 16 amino acids long. V shed 2 bases, J shed 5 bases, and the junction held 11 bases outside the gene matches. Germline V lookup: CDR1 SGHKS, CDR2 YYEKEE (reference sequence). The CDR3 nucleotides read TGTGCCAGCAGCTTCCGGGACAGGGAGGTTAAGGACGAGCAGTACTTC. It codes for CASSFRDREVKDEQYF.

As regards this clone: The same CDR3 arises from other DNA sequences in this sample as well. This chain connects TRBV30 to TRBJ2-1, with 7 positions matching TRBD2. V lost 2 bases to trimming and J lost 2 bases; unmatched junction nucleotides: 3. The germline V gene has CDR1 GTSNPN and CDR2 SVGIG (reference sequence). CDR3 length: 14 residues. The CDR3, as DNA: TGTGCCTGGAGTTCCGGGAGGCCCTACAATGAGCAGTTCTTC. Translating gives CAWSSGRPYNEQFF.

The chain links TRBV5-1 to TRBJ1-1; 7 bases are a match to TRBD1. The CDR3 runs to 14 residues. V was pared by 0 bases and J by 2 bases, with 1 base of the junction left unmatched. The germline V gene has CDR1 SGHRS and CDR2 YFSETQ. CDR3 residues: CASSLDRGNTEAFF. The DNA of the CDR3 is TGCGCCAGCAGCTTGGACAGGGGTAACACTGAAGCTTTCTTT. Combining the CDR3 with reference TRBV5-1 and TRBJ1-1 gives the whole variable domain KAGVTQTPRYLIKTRGQQVTLSCSPISGHRSVSWYQQTPGQGLQFLFEYFSETQRNKGNFPGRFSGRQFSNSRSEMNVSTLELGDSALYLCASSLDRGNTEAFFGQGTRLTVV.

The V call is TRBV29-1, the J call TRBJ2-1; 11 positions agree with TRBD2. Per the germline V gene, CDR1 is SQVTM and CDR2 is ANQGSEA. Trimming cost V 5 bases and J 2 bases; bases outside gene matches: 2. This CDR3 contains 14 residues. This CDR3 is CSVNSGRAYNEQFF. CDR3 nucleotides: TGCAGCGTTAATAGCGGGAGGGCCTACAATGAGCAGTTCTTC.

The chain is built from TRBV6-6 and TRBJ1-5; 7 nucleotides line up with TRBD1. The CDR3 has 15 amino acids. Germline V gene sequence: CDR1 MNHNY, CDR2 SVGAGI (reference sequence). Germline trimming cut 6 bases from V and 0 bases from J; bases unmatched to any gene: 5. CDR3 amino acids: CASRRDSHSNQPQHF. The CDR3, as DNA: TGTGCCAGCAGGAGGGACAGCCATAGCAATCAGCCCCAGCATTTT.

The CDR3 region has the DNA TGTGCCAGCAGCTTAACTTCAGGGGGCGGTCAGCCCCAGCATTTT. Its protein product is CASSLTSGGGQPQHF. The V call is TRBV11-2, the J call TRBJ1-5; TRBD1 matches at 8 bases. This CDR3 contains 15 residues. Germline V CDR1 and CDR2: SGHAT, FQNNGV. V lost 2 bases, J lost 6 bases, and 6 bases stayed unmatched.